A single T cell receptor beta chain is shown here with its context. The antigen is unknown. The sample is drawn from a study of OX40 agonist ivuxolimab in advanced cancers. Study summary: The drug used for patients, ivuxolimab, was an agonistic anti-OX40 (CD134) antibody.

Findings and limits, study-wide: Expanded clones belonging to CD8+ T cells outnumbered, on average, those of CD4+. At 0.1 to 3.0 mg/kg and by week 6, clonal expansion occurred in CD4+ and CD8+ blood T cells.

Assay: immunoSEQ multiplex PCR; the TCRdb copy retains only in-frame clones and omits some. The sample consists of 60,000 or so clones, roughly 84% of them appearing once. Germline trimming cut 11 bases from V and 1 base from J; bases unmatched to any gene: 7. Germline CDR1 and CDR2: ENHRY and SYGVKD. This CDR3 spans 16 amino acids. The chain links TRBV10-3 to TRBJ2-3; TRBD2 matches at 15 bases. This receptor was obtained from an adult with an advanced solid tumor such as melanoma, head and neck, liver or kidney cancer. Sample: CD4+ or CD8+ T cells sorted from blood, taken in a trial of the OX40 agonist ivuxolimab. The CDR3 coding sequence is TGTGCCGGCGCCGGGACTAGCGGGAGGCGCACAGATACGCAGTATTTT. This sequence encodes CAGAGTSGRRTDTQYF.